Below, 13 T cell receptor beta chains from the same sample are listed, as sequenced in a study of shared clonotypes between healthy human individuals. Produced via immunoSEQ multiplex PCR; TCRdb's table is partial and in-frame only. The sample records hundreds of thousands of clones, approximately 96% being singletons. Naive CD8 populations comprised CD45RO-negative cells positively selected for CCR7, excluding terminally differentiated effector memory CD45RA+ cells. The specimen was naive CD8+ T cells sorted from blood. The source is a woman aged 30 to 39 in good health.

The rearrangement joins TRBV27 to TRBJ2-4, with D possibly being TRBD1 or TRBD2 (5 bases each). Germline V gene lookup returns CDR1 MNHEY and CDR2 SMNVEV (reference sequence). The CDR3 totals 11 residues. Trimming cost V 8 bases and J 7 bases, with 9 bases left between them. The CDR3 protein is CASVRGNIQYF. Written as DNA, the CDR3 is TGTGCCAGCGTACGGGGCAACATTCAGTACTTC.

This chain joins TRBV7-9 and TRBJ1-4, with a tentative D call TRBD1 (5 bases). Per germline, CDR1 SEHNR and CDR2 FQNEAQ (reference sequence). The CDR3 is 15 residues long. Trimming pared 5 bases from V and 3 bases from J, leaving 13 bases between. CDR3: CASSRVRGANEKLFF. CDR3 DNA sequence: TGTGCCAGCAGCAGAGTCCGGGGGGCTAATGAAAAACTGTTTTTT.

The chain joins TRBV9 to TRBJ1-6; possible D gene TRBD1, 6 bases. The CDR3 length is 13 residues. CDR1 is SGDLS and CDR2 is YYNGEE in the germline V gene. V lost 4 bases, J lost 9 bases, and 11 bases lay in between. The CDR3 DNA reads TGTGCCAGCAGCATCCAACAGGGTTCACCCCTCCACTTT. This codes for CASSIQQGSPLHF.

The chain carries TRBV21-1 and TRBJ2-1; TRBD2 reflects the table's D call only, with no check against the DNA. TRBV21-1 is described as a pseudogene. The CDR3 loop spans 14 amino acids. In nucleotides, the CDR3 is TGTGCCAGCTCCCGATCTTGGCGGGGGTGGGAGCAGTTCTTC. Amino acid sequence: CASSRSWRGWEQFF.

This chain uses TRBV28 with TRBJ1-1; D is perhaps TRBD1 (6 bases). From germline, CDR1 is MDHEN and CDR2 SYDVKM. The CDR3 is made up of 14 amino acids. V lost 5 bases and J lost 6, with 16 bases in between. The CDR3: CASSRVTGRSEAFF. The CDR3 bases are TGTGCCAGCAGTCGGGTAACAGGGAGGTCTGAAGCTTTCTTT.

The chain links TRBV27 to TRBJ2-2, with 14 bases matching TRBD2. The germline V gene has CDR1 MNHEY and CDR2 SMNVEV (reference sequence). With V trimmed by 5 bases and J by 4 bases, 6 bases remained unmatched. The CDR3 has 17 amino acids. CDR3 amino acids: CASSTRTSGRITGELFF. The CDR3 bases are TGTGCCAGCAGTACCCGGACTAGCGGGAGGATCACCGGGGAGCTGTTTTTT.

The chain employs TRBV6-6 and TRBJ2-7; D uncertain. V was pared by 9 bases and J by 1 base, with 4 bases between. This CDR3 spans 10 amino acids. Germline loops: CDR1 MNHNY, CDR2 SVGAGI (reference sequence). The CDR3 loop is CARPSYEQYF. The CDR3 DNA reads as TGTGCCAGACCTTCCTACGAGCAGTACTTC.

This sequence joins TRBV5-4 and TRBJ1-2; D not resolved. CDR1 is SGHNT, CDR2 YYREEE, per germline (reference sequence). V dropped 4 bases and J dropped 7 bases, with 8 bases sitting between them. This CDR3 has 11 residues. Here the CDR3 reads CASSATFGYTF. The DNA of the CDR3 is TGTGCCAGCAGCGCCACCTTTGGCTACACCTTC.

The rearrangement links TRBV9 to TRBJ2-1; 11 positions match TRBD2. The CDR3 length is 18 residues. Germline V gene lookup returns CDR1 SGDLS and CDR2 YYNGEE. J gave up 5 bases and V 2 bases, and 12 bases lay outside the gene matches. CDR3 residues: CASSVEPLAGGPHNEQFF. The CDR3, as DNA: TGTGCCAGCAGCGTGGAGCCTCTAGCGGGAGGTCCCCACAATGAGCAGTTCTTC.

V is TRBV2 and J is TRBJ1-5; D perhaps matches TRBD1 (6 bases). The germline V gene encodes CDR1 SNHLY and CDR2 FYNNEI. With 2 bases removed from V and 5 bases from J, the gap between germline ends came to 16 bases. The CDR3 spans 16 residues. The CDR3 DNA reads as TGTGCCAGCAGTGAATCCCATCGACAGGCGGATCAGCCCCAGCATTTT. Translation: CASSESHRQADQPQHF.

The genes are TRBV5-6 and TRBJ2-1; no clear D gene. The CDR3 spans 14 residues. The V end lost 0 bases, the J end lost 3 bases, and 7 bases lay between the germline ends. Per the germline V gene, CDR1 is SGHDT and CDR2 is YYEEEE. Here the CDR3 DNA reads TGTGCCAGCAGCTTGGAAGGCGGCTACAATGAGCAGTTCTTC. It translates to CASSLEGGYNEQFF.

For this clone: The same CDR3 is also encoded by other DNA sequences in this sample. V usage is TRBV4-1 and J usage is TRBJ2-7; no firm D call. The CDR3 runs 13 residues. Germline values: CDR1 MGHRA, CDR2 YSYEKL. V was pared by 3 bases and J by 0 bases, with 6 bases between. The DNA for the CDR3 is TGCGCCAGCAGCCAGTCGAGCTCCTACGAGCAGTACTTC. This codes for CASSQSSSYEQYF.

V and J are TRBV11-2 and TRBJ2-2; perhaps D is TRBD1 or TRBD2 (5 bases each). CDR1 SGHAT and CDR2 FQNNGV come from the germline V gene. This CDR3 has 16 amino acids. V was trimmed by 5 bases and J by 1 base, leaving 14 bases between them. The chain's CDR3 is CASSPRDPRNTGELFF. CDR3 in DNA: TGTGCCAGCAGCCCCCGGGACCCCAGGAACACCGGGGAGCTGTTTTTT.